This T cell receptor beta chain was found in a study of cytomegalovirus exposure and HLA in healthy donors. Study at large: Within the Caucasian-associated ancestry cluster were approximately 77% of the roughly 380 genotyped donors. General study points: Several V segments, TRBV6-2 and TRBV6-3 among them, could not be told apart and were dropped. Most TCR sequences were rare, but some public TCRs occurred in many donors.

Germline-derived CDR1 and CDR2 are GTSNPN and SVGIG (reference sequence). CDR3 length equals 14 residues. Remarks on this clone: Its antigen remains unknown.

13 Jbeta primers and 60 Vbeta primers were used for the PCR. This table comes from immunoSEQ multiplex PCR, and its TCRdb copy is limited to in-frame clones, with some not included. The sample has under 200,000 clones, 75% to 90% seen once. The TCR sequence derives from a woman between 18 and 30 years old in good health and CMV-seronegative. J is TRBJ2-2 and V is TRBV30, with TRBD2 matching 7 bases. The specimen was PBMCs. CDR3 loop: CASQRDLNTGELFF. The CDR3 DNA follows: TGTGCTTCCCAGCGGGACCTGAACACCGGGGAGCTGTTTTTT. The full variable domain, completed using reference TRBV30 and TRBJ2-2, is SQTIHQWPATLVQPVGSPLSLECTVEGTSNPNLYWYRQAAGRGLQLLFYSVGIGQISSEVPQNLSASRPQDRQFILSSKKLLLSDSGFYLCASQRDLNTGELFFGEGSRLTVL.